The subject of this entry is one T cell receptor beta chain. This sample was taken from a study of blood T cell repertoires in COVID-19. In the study overall: Sources were T cells, B-cell-depleted T cells, or PBMCs; the material itself was cDNA or gDNA.

Generated by immunoSEQ multiplex PCR, the TCRdb table keeps only in-frame clones and is missing some. The table lists about 64,000 clones, 86% of them singletons. The sequencing input was peripheral blood. This clonotype originated in a man aged 50-60 years with active COVID-19.

CDR3 nucleotides: TGTGCCACCAGCAGGGATCTTACAGGGAATCAGCCCCAGCATTTT. This sequence encodes CATSRDLTGNQPQHF. The chain is built from TRBV15 and TRBJ1-5, with D possibly being TRBD1 (6 bases). The CDR3 length is 15 residues. Per germline, CDR1 LNHNV and CDR2 YYDKDF (reference sequence). V was pared by 3 bases and J by 4 bases, with 13 bases between.